A selection of T cell receptor beta chains follows, all from one sample in a study of T cells after posttransplantation cyclophosphamide. Assay used: immunoSEQ multiplex PCR; TCRdb lists only in-frame clones, some missing. The table shows 20,000 to 25,000 clones, with approximately 92% occurring only once. The source was PBMCs, collected approximately twelve months after allogeneic stem cell transplant with calcineurin inhibitor and methotrexate. The receptors were gathered from a female patient in her 30s who received an allogeneic stem cell transplant from an unrelated donor, was CMV-positive, and had acute and chronic GVHD. Some T cells may trace back to the graft donor. The CDR3 runs from the conserved cysteine through the conserved F or W. The D gene is left open where the match is weak. Some rows mark clone size as missing; the rest say once, few, many or name a class of expanded clone.

V	size	D	length	CDR3
TRBV27	.	.	16	CASTSTGGGLGTEAFF
TRBV5-1	.	TRBD2	19	CASSLSGTSGSFVRNEQFF
TRBV27	.	TRBD1	17	CASSLLSPGTGEYGYTF
TRBV13	.	TRBD1	16	CASSSGQGAITDTQYF
TRBV7-2	.	.	12	CASSSTSDEQFF
TRBV27	.	.	14	CASSYKGGYNEQFF
TRBV10-3	.	.	14	CAISELGGTAEAFF
TRBV6-5	.	TRBD2	15	CASSFRSGRWNEQFF
TRBV6-5	.	TRBD2	15	CASSYTGTITDTQYF
TRBV7-9	.	.	14	CASSFSTGYTEAFF
TRBV9	.	TRBD2	16	CASSAHPSGSYDEQFF
TRBV19	.	.	14	CASRSPDNHQPQHF
TRBV5-1	.	.	14	CASSRGVTNEKLFF
TRBV6-5	.	.	14	CASTSGGIGQPQHF
TRBV10-2	.	TRBD2	14	CASSGTSGTDTQYF
TRBV9	.	TRBD1	16	CASSSPLGQGQETQYF
TRBV19	once	.	14	CASSPQGNNQPQHF
TRBV13	.	TRBD1	16	CASSSQDRVRSTEAFF
TRBV4-2	once	TRBD2	16	CASSQGVSSGSNEQFF
TRBV2	.	.	12	CASSEGGTWAFF
TRBV9	.	TRBD1	14	CASSQGQGATEAFF
TRBV7-6	.	.	16	CASSLNRFQNTGELFF
TRBV4-1	.	TRBD2	17	CASSQGLAEGSYNEQFF
TRBV27	.	TRBD1	14	CASSLTGGDQPQHF
TRBV9	.	.	15	CASSVTGQNTGELFF
TRBV14	.	.	13	CASSQETGYGYTF
TRBV5-8	.	.	17	CASSHSPAVATNEKLFF
TRBV10-3	.	TRBD1	16	CAISEDRGGSSTEAFF